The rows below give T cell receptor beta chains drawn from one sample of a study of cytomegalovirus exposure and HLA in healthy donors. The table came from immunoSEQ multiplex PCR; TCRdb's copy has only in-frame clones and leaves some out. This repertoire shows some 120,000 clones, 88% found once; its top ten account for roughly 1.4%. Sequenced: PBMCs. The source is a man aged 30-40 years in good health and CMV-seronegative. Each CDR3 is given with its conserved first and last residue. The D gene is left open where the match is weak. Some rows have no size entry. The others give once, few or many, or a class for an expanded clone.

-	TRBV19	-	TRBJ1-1	CASSIRTALRQGTEAFF	TGTGCCAGTAGTATCCGGACTGCGCTTCGACAAGGCACTGAAGCTTTCTTT
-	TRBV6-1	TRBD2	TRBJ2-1	CASSGSTLAGAWDEQFF	TGTGCCAGCAGTGGGAGCACCCTAGCGGGAGCCTGGGATGAGCAGTTCTTC
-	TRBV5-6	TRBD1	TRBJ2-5	CASSLTGAGETQYF	TGTGCCAGCAGCTTGACAGGGGCGGGCGAGACCCAGTACTTC
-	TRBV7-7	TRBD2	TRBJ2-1	CASSLPRGASGHVCSYNEQFF	TGTGCCAGCAGCTTACCACGGGGAGCTAGCGGACACGTCTGCTCCTACAATGAGCAGTTCTTC
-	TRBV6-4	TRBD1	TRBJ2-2	CASRPTGSGELFF	TGTGCCAGCAGACCGACAGGGAGTGGGGAGCTGTTTTTT
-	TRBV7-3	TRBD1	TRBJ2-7	CASSPPGGEQYF	TGTGCCAGCAGCCCTCCAGGGGGTGAGCAGTACTTC
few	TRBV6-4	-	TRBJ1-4	CASSAQSGANEKLFF	TGTGCCAGCAGTGCTCAATCGGGGGCTAATGAAAAACTGTTTTTT
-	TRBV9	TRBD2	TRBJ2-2	CASSAISGTNTGELFF	TGTGCCAGCAGCGCCATTAGCGGGACGAACACCGGGGAGCTGTTTTTT
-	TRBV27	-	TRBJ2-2	CASTEVGRNTGELFF	TGTGCCAGCACGGAAGTCGGGAGGAACACCGGGGAGCTGTTTTTT
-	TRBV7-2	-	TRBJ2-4	CASSLTLGTLNIQYF	TGTGCCAGCAGCTTAACCTTGGGGACACTAAACATTCAGTACTTC
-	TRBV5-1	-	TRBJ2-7	CASSLASQGYEQYF	TGCGCCAGCAGCTTGGCCTCACAGGGCTACGAGCAGTACTTC
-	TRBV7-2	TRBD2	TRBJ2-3	CASRIGGSRDTQYF	TGTGCCAGCAGGATTGGCGGGAGTAGGGATACGCAGTATTTT
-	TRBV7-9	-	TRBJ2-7	CASSNVLGGADEQYF	TGTGCCAGCAGCAACGTTCTTGGGGGCGCGGACGAGCAGTACTTC
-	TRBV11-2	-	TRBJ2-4	CASSSAGTYIQYF	TGTGCCAGCAGCTCGGCGGGAACATACATTCAGTACTTC
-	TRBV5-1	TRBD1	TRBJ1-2	CASSASNRGWDGYTF	TGCGCCAGCAGCGCATCAAACAGGGGTTGGGATGGCTACACCTTC
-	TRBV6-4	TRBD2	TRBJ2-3	CASSAGTSATDTQYF	TGTGCCAGCAGTGCCGGGACTAGCGCGACAGATACGCAGTATTTT
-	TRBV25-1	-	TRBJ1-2	CASSEFVGGAGGYTF	TGTGCCAGCAGTGAGTTTGTAGGGGGGGCAGGTGGCTACACCTTC
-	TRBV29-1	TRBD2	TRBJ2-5	CSVETSGRSRETQYF	TGCAGCGTTGAAACTAGCGGGAGGAGTCGCGAGACCCAGTACTTC
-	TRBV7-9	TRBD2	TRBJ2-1	CASSLTGTMRNEQFF	TGTGCCAGCAGCCTCACCGGGACTATGAGGAATGAGCAGTTCTTC
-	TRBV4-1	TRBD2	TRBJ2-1	CASSQALLAGGREQFF	TGCGCCAGCAGCCAAGCCTTACTAGCGGGAGGTCGTGAGCAGTTCTTC
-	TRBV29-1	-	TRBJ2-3	CSGVPATGEGDTQYF	TGCAGCGGTGTCCCCGCTACCGGAGAAGGAGATACGCAGTATTTT
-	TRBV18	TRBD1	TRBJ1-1	CASSFRQGGRDTEAFF	TGTGCCAGCTCATTCCGACAGGGGGGTAGGGACACTGAAGCTTTCTTT
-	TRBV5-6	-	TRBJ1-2	CASSLMELGGGYGYTF	TGTGCCAGCAGCTTGATGGAGCTGGGAGGAGGGTATGGCTACACCTTC
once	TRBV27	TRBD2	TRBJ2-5	CASSLSSAGGGETQYF	TGTGCCAGCAGTTTATCGAGCGCGGGAGGAGGTGAGACCCAGTACTTC
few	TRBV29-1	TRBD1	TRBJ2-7	CSVDKGTGLSEQYF	TGCAGCGTTGATAAGGGGACAGGGCTAAGCGAGCAGTACTTC
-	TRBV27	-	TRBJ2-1	CASSLTGAYNEQFF	TGTGCCAGCAGTCTAACGGGGGCCTACAATGAGCAGTTCTTC
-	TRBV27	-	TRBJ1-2	CASSLSAGLNGYTF	TGTGCCAGCAGTTTAAGTGCAGGTCTAAATGGCTACACCTTC
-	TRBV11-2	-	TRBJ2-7	CASSPDWQGSYEQYF	TGTGCCAGCAGCCCAGACTGGCAGGGTTCCTACGAGCAGTACTTC
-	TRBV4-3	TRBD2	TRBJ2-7	CASSPGLAESYEQYF	TGCGCCAGCAGCCCTGGACTAGCGGAGTCCTACGAGCAGTACTTC
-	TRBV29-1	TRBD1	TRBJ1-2	CSVDRWDRATGYTF	TGCAGCGTTGACAGGTGGGACAGGGCCACTGGCTACACCTTC
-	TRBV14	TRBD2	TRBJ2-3	CASSTWTSGREYTQYF	TGTGCCAGCAGCACCTGGACTAGCGGGAGAGAGTATACGCAGTATTTT
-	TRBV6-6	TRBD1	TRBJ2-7	CASSYTTGTYEQYF	TGTGCCAGCAGTTACACGACAGGGACCTACGAGCAGTACTTC
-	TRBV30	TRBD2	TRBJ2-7	CAWGGEWEQYF	TGTGCCTGGGGGGGGGAATGGGAGCAGTACTTC
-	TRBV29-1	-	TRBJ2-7	CSAYRDYEQYF	TGCAGCGCCTACAGGGACTACGAGCAGTACTTC
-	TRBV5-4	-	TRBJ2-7	CASSAVAGEQYF	TGTGCCAGCAGCGCCGTCGCGGGCGAGCAGTACTTC
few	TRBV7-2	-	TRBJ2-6	CASRENSGANVLTF	TGTGCCAGCAGGGAGAACTCTGGGGCCAACGTCCTGACTTTC
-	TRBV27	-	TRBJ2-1	CASSSSESGEQFF	TGTGCCAGCAGTTCTAGCGAATCAGGTGAGCAGTTCTTC
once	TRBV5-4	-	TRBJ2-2	CASSFRANTGELFF	TGTGCCAGCAGCTTTCGGGCGAACACCGGGGAGCTGTTTTTT
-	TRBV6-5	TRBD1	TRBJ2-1	CASSITGQAHEQFF	TGTGCCAGCAGCATTACTGGACAGGCTCATGAGCAGTTCTTC
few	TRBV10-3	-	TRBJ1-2	CATTDGYGYTF	TGTGCCACTACAGATGGCTATGGCTACACCTTC
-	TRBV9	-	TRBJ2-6	CASSPPSRPGVSGANVLTF	TGTGCCAGCAGCCCGCCCTCTCGACCCGGGGTATCTGGGGCCAACGTCCTGACTTTC
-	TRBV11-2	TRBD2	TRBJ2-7	CASSLDGRETDEQYF	TGTGCCAGCAGCTTGGATGGGCGGGAGACGGACGAGCAGTACTTC
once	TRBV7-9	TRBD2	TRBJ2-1	CASSPPAGVYNEQFF	TGTGCCAGCAGCCCACCGGCGGGAGTATACAATGAGCAGTTCTTC
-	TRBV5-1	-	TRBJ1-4	CASSSGQAPTNEKLFF	TGCGCCAGCAGCTCTGGCCAGGCCCCAACTAATGAAAAACTGTTTTTT